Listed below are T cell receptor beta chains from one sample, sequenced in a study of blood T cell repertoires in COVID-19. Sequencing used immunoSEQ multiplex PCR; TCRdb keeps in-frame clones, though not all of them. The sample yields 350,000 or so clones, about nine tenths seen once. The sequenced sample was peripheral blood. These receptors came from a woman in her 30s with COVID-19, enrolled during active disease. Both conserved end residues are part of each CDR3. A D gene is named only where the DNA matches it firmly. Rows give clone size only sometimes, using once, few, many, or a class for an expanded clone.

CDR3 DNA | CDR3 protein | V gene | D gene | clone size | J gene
TGTGCCACCAGCAGCATACCTCGGGGGACCGGGGAGCTGTTTTTT | CATSSIPRGTGELFF | TRBV15 | NA | NA | TRBJ2-2
TGTGCCAGCAGCCGGATGGATAATCTAGCGGGGTGGGATACGCAGTATTTT | CASSRMDNLAGWDTQYF | TRBV3-1/TRBV3-2 | TRBD2 | NA | TRBJ2-3
TGTGCCAGCTCACCACGACAGGGACTAGCCAAAAACATTCAGTACTTC | CASSPRQGLAKNIQYF | TRBV18 | NA | NA | TRBJ2-4
TGTGCCAGCAGCCCTTTCCCGAATCAAAACCGGGGGAGTGAAGAGACCCAGTACTTC | CASSPFPNQNRGSEETQYF | TRBV3-1/TRBV3-2 | NA | NA | TRBJ2-5
TGCGCCAGCAGTGGGGCAGGGAGCAATCAGCCCCAGCATTTT | CASSGAGSNQPQHF | TRBV4-1 | NA | once | TRBJ1-5
TGTGCCAGTACCACAAAGACTGGGACAAGAAAGATCTACACCTTC | CASTTKTGTRKIYTF | TRBV19 | NA | NA | TRBJ1-2
TGTGCCAGTCGAGCAGGGAGGACTAATGAAAAACTGTTTTTT | CASRAGRTNEKLFF | TRBV19 | NA | NA | TRBJ1-4
TGTGCCAGCAGTTCGACCCCCGCAGGGGTGGGCTATGGCTACACCTTC | CASSSTPAGVGYGYTF | TRBV6-2/TRBV6-3 | NA | once | TRBJ1-2
TGTGCCAGCAGCCCCCAGCGTGAAGCTTTCTTT | CASSPQREAFF | TRBV9 | NA | NA | TRBJ1-1
TGTGCCAGCAGCCTAGGACAGCTCCCTGAAGCTTTCTTT | CASSLGQLPEAFF | TRBV7-2 | NA | NA | TRBJ1-1
TGTGCCAGCAGCCCTAGGACTAGCGGACCCTACAATGAGCAGTTCTTC | CASSPRTSGPYNEQFF | TRBV11-3 | TRBD2 | NA | TRBJ2-1
TGTGCCAGCAGCCCACAGGGTAGCACAGATACGCAGTATTTT | CASSPQGSTDTQYF | TRBV7-2 | NA | NA | TRBJ2-3
TGTGCCAGCAGCCCCACAAGTGACAGGGATCCCCTGAAGGCTTTCTTT | CASSPTSDRDPLKAFF | TRBV7-4 | TRBD1 | NA | TRBJ1-1
TGTGCCAGCAGTGAATCCCCCCGCGGGAACACTGAAGCTTTCTTT | CASSESPRGNTEAFF | TRBV2 | NA | NA | TRBJ1-1
TGTGCCGTCAGGGGGTTCCCGAACACTGAAGCTTTCTTT | CAVRGFPNTEAFF | TRBV6-5 | TRBD1 | NA | TRBJ1-1
TGCGCCAGCAGCTTGGACAGGCGGAATTCACCCCTCCACTTT | CASSLDRRNSPLHF | TRBV5-1 | NA | NA | TRBJ1-6
TGTGCCAGCAGACCACAGGGGGTGAGCTCTGGAAACACCATATATTTT | CASRPQGVSSGNTIYF | TRBV2 | TRBD1 | NA | TRBJ1-3
TGTGCCAGCAGTGAAGCGCACAGGGGCTATGGCTACACCTTC | CASSEAHRGYGYTF | TRBV6-1 | TRBD1 | NA | TRBJ1-2
TGCGCCAGCAGCCTGGGGACAGGACTAAACTATGGCTACACCTTC | CASSLGTGLNYGYTF | TRBV4-1 | TRBD1 | NA | TRBJ1-2
TGTGCCAGCAGTGCGGGAGGCACTGAAGCTTTCTTT | CASSAGGTEAFF | TRBV25-1 | NA | NA | TRBJ1-1
TGTGCCAGTAGTATCTCGGTCGGGGGAGGGACTGAAGCTTTCTTT | CASSISVGGGTEAFF | TRBV19 | NA | NA | TRBJ1-1
TGTGCCAGCAGTTATTACAGTTCGGGACAGGGGGCTTTGAACACTGAAGCTTTCTTT | CASSYYSSGQGALNTEAFF | TRBV6-2/TRBV6-3 | TRBD1 | NA | TRBJ1-1
TGTGCCAGCATGGCGGGGGGGCCGAGCGGGGAGCTGTTTTTT | CASMAGGPSGELFF | TRBV6-4 | TRBD2 | NA | TRBJ2-2
TGTGCCAGTACCCAAGGGACAGGGGTGAGTTCACCCCTCCACTTT | CASTQGTGVSSPLHF | TRBV19 | TRBD1 | NA | TRBJ1-6
TGTGCCAGCAGCCCAGGGGTGTACCGGGTAGATACGCAGTATTTT | CASSPGVYRVDTQYF | TRBV7-2 | NA | NA | TRBJ2-3
TGTGCCAGCAGTTGGGGACAGTATTATGGCTACACCTTC | CASSWGQYYGYTF | TRBV12-3/TRBV12-4 | TRBD1 | NA | TRBJ1-2
TGTGCCAGCAGCTTAGAAGGGAGCGGCACAGATACGCAGTATTTT | CASSLEGSGTDTQYF | TRBV13 | NA | NA | TRBJ2-3
TGTGCCAGCAGTCGCGGGGGTGATCAGCCCCAGCATTTT | CASSRGGDQPQHF | TRBV6-5 | NA | NA | TRBJ1-5
TGTGCCACGGAAAGTTGCGAAAAAGCGTCTGGAAACACCATATATTTT | CATESCEKASGNTIYF | TRBV21-1 | NA | NA | TRBJ1-3
TGTGCCAGCAGCTCTGCGGGCCGAGTTGGTTCACCCCTCCACTTT | CASSSAGRVGSPLHF | TRBV7-8 | NA | NA | TRBJ1-6
TGCGCCAGCAGCTTCGGACAGGGGTGGTTGAACACTGAAGCTTTCTTT | CASSFGQGWLNTEAFF | TRBV5-1 | TRBD1 | NA | TRBJ1-1
TGTGCCAGCAGTCGGACAGAAGAAGAGACCCAGTACTTC | CASSRTEEETQYF | TRBV7-9 | NA | NA | TRBJ2-5
TGTGCCAGCAGTAACAGTCTTAACACCGGGGAGCTGTTTTTT | CASSNSLNTGELFF | TRBV27 | NA | NA | TRBJ2-2
TGTGCCAGCAGACCAGGGCCTAACACCGGGGAGCTGTTTTTT | CASRPGPNTGELFF | TRBV7-9 | NA | NA | TRBJ2-2
TGTGCCAGCAGCCAAGCGGCAGGATCCCCCTACGAGCAGTACTTC | CASSQAAGSPYEQYF | TRBV3-1/TRBV3-2 | NA | NA | TRBJ2-7
TGCGCCAGCAGCACTAGGACAGGGGGCAACACTGAAGCTTTCTTT | CASSTRTGGNTEAFF | TRBV5-1 | TRBD1 | NA | TRBJ1-1
TGTGCCAGCAGCAAGCTGGGGGCGGCTAATGAAAAACTGTTTTTT | CASSKLGAANEKLFF | TRBV21-1 | NA | NA | TRBJ1-4
TGTGCCAGTAGTCCGCCCCAATGGACAGAAGTTTTCAATCAGCCCCAGCATTTT | CASSPPQWTEVFNQPQHF | TRBV19 | NA | NA | TRBJ1-5
TGTGCCAGCAGTCCGAGCCGGGAGACTCAGCCCCAGCATTTT | CASSPSRETQPQHF | TRBV7-9 | NA | NA | TRBJ1-5
TGCAGCGTTGCAGGGGTGCCCACAGATACGCAGTATTTT | CSVAGVPTDTQYF | TRBV29-1 | NA | NA | TRBJ2-3
TGTGCCAGCAGTTTCCCCCCTCTTGGGACAAGAGATAATTCACCCCTCCACTTT | CASSFPPLGTRDNSPLHF | TRBV28 | NA | once | TRBJ1-6
TGTGCCAGCAGCGTAGGGCCCCAGGGGACTGAAGCTTTCTTT | CASSVGPQGTEAFF | TRBV9 | NA | NA | TRBJ1-1
TGCGCCAGCAGCTTGGTCGGGGAGCCCTATGGCTACACCTTC | CASSLVGEPYGYTF | TRBV5-1 | NA | NA | TRBJ1-2
TGTGCCAGCAGCGACAGGGGCCGCCCGGATACGCAGTATTTT | CASSDRGRPDTQYF | TRBV2 | TRBD1 | NA | TRBJ2-3
TGTGCCAGCACCGGACAGCCCGGCGGTAGAGATACGCAGTATTTT | CASTGQPGGRDTQYF | TRBV11-2 | NA | NA | TRBJ2-3
TGCGCCAGCAGCCTGTCAAGAGGGGGAGACATTCAGTACTTC | CASSLSRGGDIQYF | TRBV5-1 | NA | NA | TRBJ2-4
TGCAGTGCTAGTGGGGCGGATACTGGGGGGAATGAGCAGTTCTTC | CSASGADTGGNEQFF | TRBV20-1 | NA | NA | TRBJ2-1
TGCGCCAGCAGCCAAACCGCGACCTCGGGGGAAAAACTGTTTTTT | CASSQTATSGEKLFF | TRBV4-1 | NA | once | TRBJ1-4
TGCGCCAGCAGTCAATCCCGGACAGCTGGGGCCAACGTCCTGACTTTC | CASSQSRTAGANVLTF | TRBV23-1 | NA | NA | TRBJ2-6
TGTGCCAGCAGTCCGGGACAGGGCACCTTTGGCTACACCTTC | CASSPGQGTFGYTF | TRBV21-1 | NA | NA | TRBJ1-2
TGTGCCAGCAGTGAATCTGGGCCGGACTATGGCTACACCTTC | CASSESGPDYGYTF | TRBV25-1 | NA | NA | TRBJ1-2
TGTGCCAGCAGCTTAGACAGGCTAGATGGCTACACCTTC | CASSLDRLDGYTF | TRBV7-9 | NA | NA | TRBJ1-2
TGCGCCAGCAGCTTGGGGGACTCCACGAGGGAAGCTTTCTTT | CASSLGDSTREAFF | TRBV5-1 | NA | NA | TRBJ1-1
TGTGCCAGTAGTTCCGGGGGGACTGAAGCTTTCTTT | CASSSGGTEAFF | TRBV19 | NA | NA | TRBJ1-1
TGTGCCAGCCAGTCAGGCACTGAAGCTTTCTTT | CASQSGTEAFF | TRBV7-9 | NA | NA | TRBJ1-1
TGTGCCAGCAGTGCAGACTTCCATGGCTACACCTTC | CASSADFHGYTF | TRBV25-1 | NA | NA | TRBJ1-2
TGTGCCATCAGTGAGTCGAGTGCCTATGGCTACACCTTC | CAISESSAYGYTF | TRBV10-3 | NA | few | TRBJ1-2
TGTGCCAGCAGTCCGGACAGGGACGGCAATCAGCCCCAGCATTTT | CASSPDRDGNQPQHF | TRBV6-5 | TRBD1 | NA | TRBJ1-5
TGTGCCAGCAGTACACTCCGGGACAGCGATTACAATGAGCAGTTCTTC | CASSTLRDSDYNEQFF | TRBV6-2/TRBV6-3 | TRBD1 | NA | TRBJ2-1
TGTGCCAGTAGTGGAGGAAACTCTTACACAGATACGCAGTATTTT | CASSGGNSYTDTQYF | TRBV19 | NA | NA | TRBJ2-3